These T cell receptor beta chains were read from a single sample in a study of cytomegalovirus exposure and HLA in healthy donors. Data came from immunoSEQ multiplex PCR; TCRdb stores just in-frame clones and leaves some out. The sample shows 100,000 to 150,000 clones, approximately 17% of them seen only once. Material for sequencing was PBMCs. These receptor sequences come from a female donor in good health and CMV-seropositive. Each CDR3 is given with its conserved first and last residue. The D gene is left open where the match is weak. Clone size is stated in some rows and not others, as once, few, many or a class when expanded.

CDR3 protein,CDR3 DNA,clone size,D gene,J gene,V gene
CAWSPLSLGGSGANVLTF,TGTGCCTGGAGTCCACTATCGCTCGGAGGCTCTGGGGCCAACGTCCTGACTTTC,.,.,TRBJ2-6,TRBV30
CASSPWEPLVGELFF,TGTGCCAGTAGTCCGTGGGAGCCTTTGGTCGGGGAGCTGTTTTTT,.,.,TRBJ2-2,TRBV19
CASTPMKGWEIADYNEQFF,TGTGCCTCAACTCCCATGAAGGGATGGGAGATAGCTGATTACAATGAGCAGTTCTTC,few,.,TRBJ2-1,TRBV27
CASSPPYSYEQYF,TGTGCCAGCAGTCCCCCCTACTCCTACGAGCAGTACTTC,.,.,TRBJ2-7,TRBV6-5
CASSPTMNTGELFF,TGCGCCAGCAGCCCTACCATGAACACCGGGGAGCTGTTTTTT,.,.,TRBJ2-2,TRBV5-1
CASSLGSGVPYGYTF,TGTGCCAGCAGCTTAGGGAGCGGGGTACCCTATGGCTACACCTTC,.,.,TRBJ1-2,TRBV7-2
CASSQPGGYEQYF,TGTGCCAGCAGCCAGCCGGGGGGGTACGAGCAGTACTTC,.,TRBD2,TRBJ2-7,TRBV7-9
CASSPEPGLEGSYNSPLHF,TGTGCCAGCAGTCCAGAACCGGGACTCGAGGGATCCTATAATTCACCCCTCCACTTT,.,.,TRBJ1-6,TRBV27
CASSPREGDTEAFF,TGCGCCAGCAGCCCCCGAGAGGGGGACACTGAAGCTTTCTTT,.,.,TRBJ1-1,TRBV5-1
CASSPGTGVSIQYF,TGCGCCAGCAGCCCCGGGACAGGGGTTTCCATTCAGTACTTC,few,TRBD1,TRBJ2-4,TRBV4-1
CASSILQGSNQPQHF,TGTGCCAGTAGTATTCTCCAGGGAAGCAATCAGCCCCAGCATTTT,few,.,TRBJ1-5,TRBV19
CASSRDRFDGYTF,TGCGCCAGCAGCCGGGACAGGTTCGATGGCTACACCTTC,few,TRBD1,TRBJ1-2,TRBV10-1
CASSPDRKAYEQYF,TGTGCCAGCAGCCCTGACAGAAAAGCCTACGAGCAGTACTTC,.,.,TRBJ2-7,TRBV6-5
CASSELRGKEPQHF,TGTGCCAGCAGTGAATTGAGGGGGAAGGAGCCCCAGCATTTT,few,.,TRBJ1-5,TRBV6-1
CSAIVGQGAYEQYF,TGCAGCGCCATCGTGGGACAGGGGGCTTACGAGCAGTACTTC,.,TRBD1,TRBJ2-7,TRBV29-1
CASSLQDRVGDSPLHF,TGTGCTAGCAGCTTACAAGACAGGGTAGGGGATTCACCCCTCCACTTT,once,TRBD1,TRBJ1-6,TRBV7-7
CASGSSVTNTGELFF,TGTGCCAGCGGCTCTAGCGTGACGAACACCGGGGAGCTGTTTTTT,few,.,TRBJ2-2,TRBV28
CASSLEAPGLAGGETQYF,TGTGCTAGCAGCTTAGAAGCCCCGGGACTAGCGGGAGGAGAGACCCAGTACTTC,.,TRBD2,TRBJ2-5,TRBV7-7
CASSIRSSYGYTF,TGTGCCAGTAGTATTCGGTCCTCTTATGGCTACACCTTC,.,.,TRBJ1-2,TRBV19
CATVGSSNTGELFF,TGTGCCACGGTCGGTAGCTCGAACACCGGGGAGCTGTTTTTT,.,.,TRBJ2-2,TRBV6-5
CSVETRFSYEQYF,TGCAGCGTTGAAACCCGGTTCTCCTACGAGCAGTACTTC,few,.,TRBJ2-7,TRBV29-1
CASSQDRGQVDTQYF,TGTGCCAGCAGCCAGGACAGGGGGCAGGTAGATACGCAGTATTTT,.,TRBD1,TRBJ2-3,TRBV5-4
CASSFRGEETQYF,TGTGCCAGCAGCTTCAGGGGGGAAGAGACCCAGTACTTC,.,.,TRBJ2-5,TRBV11-3
CASSERAGGLQPQHF,TGCGCCAGCAGTGAGCGGGCAGGGGGCCTTCAGCCCCAGCATTTT,.,TRBD1,TRBJ1-5,TRBV10-2
CASSFRAGGWDEQFF,TGTGCCAGCAGCTTTCGGGCAGGGGGCTGGGATGAGCAGTTCTTC,few,TRBD1,TRBJ2-1,TRBV7-8
CASSPRTPGNTIYF,TGTGCCAGCAGCCCCCGAACTCCTGGAAACACCATATATTTT,.,.,TRBJ1-3,TRBV13
CASSQGRGQWMNTEAFF,TGCGCCAGCAGCCAAGGAAGGGGACAGTGGATGAACACTGAAGCTTTCTTT,few,TRBD1,TRBJ1-1,TRBV4-1
CASRDRHKATNEKLFF,TGTGCCAGTAGGGACAGACATAAAGCAACTAATGAAAAACTGTTTTTT,few,.,TRBJ1-4,TRBV19
CASRWDRGVETQYF,TGTGCCAGCAGATGGGACAGGGGGGTAGAGACCCAGTACTTC,.,TRBD1,TRBJ2-5,TRBV6-5
CASSLGGYSGNTIYF,TGCGCCAGCAGCTTGGGGGGCTACTCTGGAAACACCATATATTTT,few,.,TRBJ1-3,TRBV5-1
CASTEGTGGNEQFF,TGCGCCAGCACCGAAGGGACAGGAGGCAATGAGCAGTTCTTC,.,TRBD1,TRBJ2-1,TRBV5-1
CASSVADGSVYEQYF,TGTGCCAGCAGCGTAGCCGACGGGAGTGTCTACGAGCAGTACTTC,.,.,TRBJ2-7,TRBV9
CASSANFNGQGGNGYTF,TGTGCCAGCAGTGCTAATTTTAACGGACAGGGAGGAAATGGCTACACCTTC,.,TRBD1,TRBJ1-2,TRBV2
CASSQEQYQPQHF,TGCGCCAGCAGCCAAGAACAGTACCAGCCCCAGCATTTT,few,.,TRBJ1-5,TRBV4-1
CASSVTGDGEKLFF,TGCGCCAGCAGCGTGACAGGGGACGGCGAAAAACTGTTTTTT,.,TRBD1,TRBJ1-4,TRBV5-1
CASSFRTGSYEQYF,TGTGCCAGCAGCTTCAGGACAGGGTCCTACGAGCAGTACTTC,.,TRBD1,TRBJ2-7,TRBV7-2
CSALNTEAFF,TGCAGCGCTTTGAACACTGAAGCTTTCTTT,few,.,TRBJ1-1,TRBV29-1
CASSEAQGQETQYF,TGTGCCAGCAGTGAAGCGCAGGGCCAAGAGACCCAGTACTTC,.,.,TRBJ2-5,TRBV6-1
CASSLGGQYEQYF,TGTGCCAGCAGCTTAGGGGGACAGTACGAGCAGTACTTC,.,TRBD1,TRBJ2-7,TRBV7-8